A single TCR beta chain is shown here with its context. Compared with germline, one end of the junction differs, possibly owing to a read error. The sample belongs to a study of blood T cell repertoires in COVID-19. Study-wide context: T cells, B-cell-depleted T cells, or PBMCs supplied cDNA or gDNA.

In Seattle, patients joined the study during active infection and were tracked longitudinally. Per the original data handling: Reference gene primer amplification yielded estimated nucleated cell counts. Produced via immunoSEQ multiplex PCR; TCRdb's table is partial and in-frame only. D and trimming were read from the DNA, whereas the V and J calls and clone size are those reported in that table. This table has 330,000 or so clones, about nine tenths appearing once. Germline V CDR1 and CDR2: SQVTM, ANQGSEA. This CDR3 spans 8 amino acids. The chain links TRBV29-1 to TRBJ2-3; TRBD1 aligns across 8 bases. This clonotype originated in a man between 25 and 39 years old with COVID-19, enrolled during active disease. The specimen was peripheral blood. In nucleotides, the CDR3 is TGCAGCTCGAGCAGGGGGCATTTT. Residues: CSSSRGHF.